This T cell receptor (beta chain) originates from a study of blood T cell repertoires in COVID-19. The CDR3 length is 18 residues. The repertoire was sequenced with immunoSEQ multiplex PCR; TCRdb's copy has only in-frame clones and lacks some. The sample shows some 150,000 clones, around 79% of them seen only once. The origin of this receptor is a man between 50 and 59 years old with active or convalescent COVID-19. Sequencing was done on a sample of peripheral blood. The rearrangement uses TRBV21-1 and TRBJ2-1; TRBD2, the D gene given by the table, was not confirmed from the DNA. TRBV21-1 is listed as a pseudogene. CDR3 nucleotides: TGTGCCAGCAGATTAACGTCGGAGGAGCGCGAGAGAATCCATGAGCAGTTCTTC. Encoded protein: CASRLTSEERERIHEQFF.